The clone carrying this TCR beta chain has a handful of counts. CDR3 length: 12 residues. Germline V gene sequence: CDR1 SGHDT, CDR2 YYEEEE. V gave up 4 bases and J gave up 4 bases, with 9 bases separating them. This record belongs to a study of blood T cell repertoires in COVID-19. The data were produced by immunoSEQ multiplex PCR, yet TCRdb's version contains in-frame clones alone and is incomplete. The data hold hundreds of thousands of clones, with 84% observed a single time. The sequencing sample was made of peripheral blood. J is TRBJ2-7 and V is TRBV5-6; D not certain. The TCR originated in a man aged 25-45 years with active or convalescent COVID-19. The CDR3 region has the DNA TGTGCCAGCAGCCGAGTCGGGTACGAGCAGTACTTC. Encoded protein: CASSRVGYEQYF.